The 21 T cell receptor beta chains below all came from one sample that was sequenced in a study of control samples from healthy donors and cancer patients. Sequenced by immunoSEQ multiplex PCR; TCRdb stores in-frame clones only, minus some. Of 55,000 to 65,000 clones listed, more than 70% are singletons. The material sequenced was PBMCs. Receptors originate from a woman aged 55-69 years with lung cancer.

V gene TRBV7-9 combines with J gene TRBJ1-1; 10 bases map to TRBD1. This CDR3 is built from 16 residues. CDR1 is SEHNR and CDR2 is FQNEAQ in the germline V gene (reference sequence). The junction had 7 bases not matched to a gene; V was cut back by 5 bases and J by 1 base. CDR3 residues: CASSPRQGAGNTEAFF. The CDR3 DNA reads TGTGCCAGCAGCCCCCGACAGGGGGCGGGGAACACTGAAGCTTTCTTT.

This clone was detected only a few times. The chain recombines TRBV11-2 with TRBJ2-4; the match to TRBD2 covers 8 bases. The V segment lost 8 bases and the J segment 8 bases; nucleotides outside the gene matches: 8. Looked up from germline, CDR1 is SGHAT and CDR2 is FQNNGV. CDR3 length: 13 amino acids. The CDR3 DNA follows: TGTGCCAGCCTTAAGCGGGGGATAGACATTCAGTACTTC. This encodes CASLKRGIDIQYF.

This chain connects TRBV5-1 to TRBJ1-6, with TRBD1 matching over 7 bases. The CDR3 sequence is 14 residues long. The junction had 2 bases not matched to a gene; V was cut back by 0 bases and J by 8 bases. CDR1 and CDR2 (germline): SGHRS, YFSETQ. The CDR3 loop is CASSLGDRHSPLHF. CDR3 DNA sequence: TGCGCCAGCAGCTTGGGGGACAGACATTCACCCCTCCACTTT.

The chain is built from TRBV30 and TRBJ2-3, with 10 bases identical to TRBD2. Germline V gene data show CDR1 as GTSNPN and CDR2 as SVGIG (reference sequence). After removal of 0 bases from V and 1 base from J, the junction contained 4 bases not matched to a gene. CDR3 length: 16 residues. The CDR3 spells CAWSVGTSVGTDTQYF. The CDR3 coding sequence is TGTGCCTGGAGTGTGGGGACTAGCGTTGGCACAGATACGCAGTATTTT.

The chain is built from TRBV29-1 and TRBJ1-6, with D possibly being TRBD1 (5 bases). The CDR3 has 16 residues. CDR1 and CDR2 from the germline V gene are SQVTM and ANQGSEA. Trimming took off 8 bases at V and 6 bases at J, with 23 bases between the two ends. CDR3 DNA sequence: TGCAGCCCAGACCCCAGGGAAGGGGCACGTAATTCACCCCTCCACTTT. It yields the protein CSPDPREGARNSPLHF.

A single count supports this clone. The rearrangement uses TRBV7-2 and TRBJ2-1; TRBD1 is a possible D gene (6 bases). This CDR3 has 15 residues. Germline V lookup: CDR1 SGHTA, CDR2 FQGNSA. The V end lost 1 base, the J end lost 8 bases, and 15 bases lay between the germline ends. CDR3 protein: CASSLGSTGWDEQFF. CDR3 DNA: TGTGCCAGCAGCTTAGGGTCCACAGGGTGGGATGAGCAGTTCTTC.

This chain joins TRBV30 and TRBJ2-5, with TRBD1 matching 9 bases. The CDR3 sequence is 14 residues long. The V gene's germline CDR1 is GTSNPN and CDR2 SVGIG (reference sequence). V shed 2 bases, J shed 5 bases, and the junction held 6 bases outside the gene matches. The CDR3 loop reads CAWSKGQGRETQYF. CDR3 coding DNA: TGTGCCTGGAGTAAAGGACAGGGGAGGGAGACCCAGTACTTC.

This chain links TRBV12-3 or TRBV12-4 with TRBJ1-1; D is uncertain. The length of the CDR3 is 13 residues. V was shortened by 0 bases and J by 4 bases, with 6 bases between the two germline ends. CDR3 in DNA: TGTGCCAGCAGTTTAGCTCGGTCCACTGAAGCTTTCTTT. It translates to CASSLARSTEAFF.

The rearrangement links TRBV5-1 to TRBJ2-7, with 8 bases that match TRBD1. The CDR3 extends over 12 amino acids. Germline assignment: CDR1 SGHRS and CDR2 YFSETQ. J was trimmed by 4 bases and V by 4 bases; bases with no gene match: 1. The CDR3 bases are TGCGCCAGCAGCGGACAGGGATACGAGCAGTACTTC. Translated: CASSGQGYEQYF. Filled out from reference TRBV5-1 and TRBJ2-7, the complete variable domain reads KAGVTQTPRYLIKTRGQQVTLSCSPISGHRSVSWYQQTPGQGLQFLFEYFSETQRNKGNFPGRFSGRQFSNSRSEMNVSTLELGDSALYLCASSGQGYEQYFGPGTRLTVT.

The V and J genes are TRBV28 and TRBJ2-7; TRBD1 is a possible D gene (6 bases). CDR3 length: 15 amino acids. The germline V and J ends were trimmed by 3 bases and 0 bases, with 12 bases remaining between them. The germline CDR1 and CDR2 sequences are MDHEN and SYDVKM. This CDR3 is CASSLLGAVSYEQYF. The DNA for the CDR3 is TGTGCCAGCAGTTTGTTGGGGGCGGTCTCCTACGAGCAGTACTTC.

The rearrangement uses TRBV5-4 and TRBJ1-6; D is perhaps TRBD1 (5 bases). Germline CDR1 is SGHNT and CDR2 is YYREEE (reference sequence). Trimming pared 3 bases from V and 5 bases from J, leaving 6 bases between. This CDR3 spans 13 amino acids. The CDR3 DNA follows: TGTGCCAGCAGCTCGGACAATAATTCACCCCTCCACTTT. It specifies CASSSDNNSPLHF.

The J gene is TRBJ2-2, the V gene TRBV5-1; TRBD2 matches 7 bases. V gave up 0 bases and J gave up 6 bases; unmatched junction bases: 5. The CDR3 is 15 residues long. Per germline, CDR1 SGHRS and CDR2 YFSETQ. DNA of the CDR3: TGCGCCAGCAGCTTGGCCCTCGGGGGGTCCGGGGAGCTGTTTTTT. This translates into CASSLALGGSGELFF.

The V gene is TRBV3-1 (or the pseudogene TRBV3-2), the J gene TRBJ2-7; D not resolved. This CDR3 region has 11 residues. V lost 5 bases and J lost 2, with 4 bases in between. Germline V gene lookup returns CDR1 LGHDT and CDR2 YNNKEL (reference sequence). CDR3 sequence: CASSSPYEQYF. The CDR3 nucleotides are TGTGCCAGCAGCTCCCCCTACGAGCAGTACTTC.

The CDR3 nucleotides are TGCGCCAGCAGCCTCTTGACAGCTCGCTCTGGGGCCAACGTCCTGACTTTC. Translating it yields CASSLLTARSGANVLTF. The chain is built from TRBV5-1 and TRBJ2-6; D perhaps matches TRBD1 (5 bases). The length of the CDR3 is 17 residues. In germline, CDR1 is SGHRS, CDR2 YFSETQ. Between the trimmed V and J ends, which lost 4 bases and 0 bases, there was a span of 14 bases.

This clone was counted between two and nine times. The rearrangement joins TRBV10-3 to TRBJ1-6, with D possibly TRBD1 on 5 matching bases. Trimming pared 11 bases from V and 6 bases from J, leaving 14 bases between. This CDR3 comprises 13 residues. Germline V gene sequence: CDR1 ENHRY, CDR2 SYGVKD. The CDR3 DNA reads TGTGCCGTGACCCGGGACCCTAATTCACCCCTCCACTTT. It yields the protein CAVTRDPNSPLHF.

The chain has TRBV12-5 and TRBJ2-2; the match to TRBD1 covers 9 bases. Germline V gene lookup returns CDR1 LGHNT and CDR2 FRNRAP. This CDR3 region has 16 residues. V trimming: 1 base; J trimming: 4 bases; junction bases outside the gene matches: 4. This chain's CDR3 is CASGLAQGARTGELFF. CDR3 in DNA: TGTGCTAGTGGTTTGGCACAGGGGGCGCGCACCGGGGAGCTGTTTTTT.

The chain uses TRBV9 and TRBJ2-7; either TRBD1 or TRBD2 may supply D (5 bases each). Trimming removed 3 bases from V and 2 bases from J, with 15 bases in between. CDR1 and CDR2 from the germline V gene are SGDLS and YYNGEE. The CDR3 extends over 15 amino acids. Here the CDR3 DNA reads TGTGCCAGCAGCGCTCGAGGGACGGCAACCTACGAGCAGTACTTC. It is translated as CASSARGTATYEQYF.

This rearrangement joins TRBV6-5 to TRBJ2-3; D ambiguous. Germline loops: CDR1 MNHEY, CDR2 SVGAGI. V gave up 0 bases and J gave up 7 bases, with 11 bases separating them. The CDR3 is 14 amino acids. CDR3 DNA: TGTGCCAGCAGTTACTCACAGCACCGGTATACGCAGTATTTT. Translation gives CASSYSQHRYTQYF.

This chain uses TRBV21-1 with TRBJ1-2; TRBD1, as called in the table, went unchecked against the DNA. TRBV21-1 is annotated as a pseudogene. The CDR3 consists of 13 residues. The CDR3 protein is CASSPGQGYGYTF. The CDR3 DNA follows: TGTGCCAGCAGCCCCGGACAGGGCTATGGCTACACCTTC.

J is TRBJ1-1 and V is TRBV9; D remains ambiguous. This CDR3 comprises 14 residues. In germline, CDR1 is SGDLS, CDR2 YYNGEE. Trimming removed 0 bases at V and 0 bases at J, with 6 bases between. The CDR3 coding sequence is TGTGCCAGCAGCGTAGAGGGCATGAACACTGAAGCTTTCTTT. Its protein is CASSVEGMNTEAFF. Full variable domain (outside the CDR3, taken from reference TRBV9 and TRBJ1-1): DSGVTQTPKHLITATGQRVTLRCSPRSGDLSVYWYQQSLDQGLQFLIQYYNGEERAKGNILERFSAQQFPDLHSELNLSSLELGDSALYFCASSVEGMNTEAFFGQGTRLTVV.

The CDR3 here is CASSPLGTGSSIQYF. The CDR3 DNA follows: TGTGCCAGCTCACCACTCGGGACAGGCAGCAGCATTCAGTACTTC. This chain uses TRBV18 with TRBJ2-4; the match to TRBD1 covers 8 bases. After removal of 1 base from V and 9 bases from J, the junction contained 8 bases not matched to a gene. Germline V gene sequence: CDR1 KGHSH, CDR2 LQKENI. The CDR3 consists of 15 residues.